This is a list of T cell receptor beta chains from one sample in a study of PD-1 blockade in mismatch repair-deficient tumors. Using immunoSEQ multiplex PCR, the repertoire was profiled, and TCRdb retains in-frame clones only, with some absent. This sample has about 79,000 clones; 80% to 90% occur once, and the top ten carry around 5.1%. The source material was peripheral blood, sampled 44 weeks after starting pembrolizumab. The source of these receptors is an adult with mismatch repair-deficient cancer. Each CDR3 is given with its conserved first and last residue. A D gene is named only where the DNA matches it firmly. A clone size is listed for some rows: how often the clone was seen (once, few, many), or a class if it is expanded.

j_call: TRBJ1-2
d_call: .
v_call: TRBV19
clone_size: .
cdr3_aa: CASSIGANYGYTF
cdr3_nt: TGTGCCAGTAGTATCGGGGCTAACTATGGCTACACCTTC

j_call: TRBJ1-2
d_call: TRBD1
v_call: TRBV27
clone_size: once
cdr3_aa: CASSLGTGNGYTF
cdr3_nt: TGTGCCAGCAGTTTAGGGACAGGGAATGGCTACACCTTC

j_call: TRBJ2-2
d_call: TRBD1
v_call: TRBV15
clone_size: .
cdr3_aa: CATRPTGGRTGELFF
cdr3_nt: TGTGCCACCAGGCCGACAGGGGGCCGGACCGGGGAGCTGTTTTTT

j_call: TRBJ1-2
d_call: .
v_call: TRBV7-9
clone_size: .
cdr3_aa: CASSRGGTSGYGYTF
cdr3_nt: TGTGCCAGCAGCCGAGGCGGGACTTCAGGCTATGGCTACACCTTC

j_call: TRBJ2-5
d_call: TRBD2
v_call: TRBV5-4
clone_size: .
cdr3_aa: CASSGLAGAGEETQYF
cdr3_nt: TGTGCCAGCAGTGGACTAGCGGGAGCTGGTGAAGAGACCCAGTACTTC

j_call: TRBJ2-1
d_call: TRBD2
v_call: TRBV18
clone_size: .
cdr3_aa: CASSQPGLAGDEQFF
cdr3_nt: TGTGCCAGCTCACAGCCGGGCCTAGCGGGAGATGAGCAGTTCTTC

j_call: TRBJ2-7
d_call: .
v_call: TRBV21-1
clone_size: .
cdr3_aa: CASALGGGYYEQYF
cdr3_nt: TGTGCCAGCGCCCTGGGAGGTGGATACTACGAGCAGTACTTC

j_call: TRBJ2-3
d_call: TRBD2
v_call: TRBV7-9
clone_size: .
cdr3_aa: CASSSTRPSAGLNTDTQYF
cdr3_nt: TGTGCCAGCAGCTCAACCAGGCCCTCAGCGGGGCTTAACACAGATACGCAGTATTTT

j_call: TRBJ2-2
d_call: .
v_call: TRBV7-6
clone_size: .
cdr3_aa: CASSAGHNTGELFF
cdr3_nt: TGTGCCAGCAGCGCGGGACATAACACCGGGGAGCTGTTTTTT

j_call: TRBJ2-2
d_call: TRBD1
v_call: TRBV9
clone_size: .
cdr3_aa: CASSGRQGNTGELFF
cdr3_nt: TGTGCCAGCAGTGGGAGACAGGGTAACACCGGGGAGCTGTTTTTT

j_call: TRBJ2-1
d_call: TRBD2
v_call: TRBV27
clone_size: .
cdr3_aa: CASSSRLAGGSGGINEQFF
cdr3_nt: TGTGCCAGCAGTTCTCGACTAGCGGGAGGTTCGGGTGGAATAAATGAGCAGTTCTTC

j_call: TRBJ1-4
d_call: .
v_call: TRBV29-1
clone_size: .
cdr3_aa: CSVKNGLEKLFF
cdr3_nt: TGCAGCGTCAAAAACGGTCTTGAAAAACTGTTTTTT

j_call: TRBJ2-1
d_call: .
v_call: TRBV11-2
clone_size: .
cdr3_aa: CASSLGGDWNYNEQFF
cdr3_nt: TGTGCCAGCAGCTTGGGGGGAGACTGGAACTACAATGAGCAGTTCTTC

j_call: TRBJ2-2
d_call: .
v_call: TRBV19
clone_size: .
cdr3_aa: CASTVEANTGELFF
cdr3_nt: TGTGCCAGTACCGTGGAGGCGAACACCGGGGAGCTGTTTTTT

j_call: TRBJ2-5
d_call: TRBD2
v_call: TRBV4-2
clone_size: .
cdr3_aa: CASSPRGIAGVQEETQYF
cdr3_nt: TGTGCCAGCAGCCCCAGGGGAATAGCGGGAGTCCAGGAAGAGACCCAGTACTTC

j_call: TRBJ2-1
d_call: TRBD1
v_call: TRBV7-2
clone_size: .
cdr3_aa: CASSSLDRSNEQFF
cdr3_nt: TGTGCCAGCAGCTCCCTGGACAGGAGTAATGAGCAGTTCTTC

j_call: TRBJ2-2
d_call: TRBD2
v_call: TRBV27
clone_size: .
cdr3_aa: CASGRVGLADNTGELFF
cdr3_nt: TGTGCCAGCGGCCGGGTGGGGCTAGCGGACAACACCGGGGAGCTGTTTTTT

j_call: TRBJ2-3
d_call: .
v_call: TRBV28
clone_size: .
cdr3_aa: CASSLLGDTQYF
cdr3_nt: TGTGCCAGCAGTTTACTTGGAGATACGCAGTATTTT

j_call: TRBJ2-1
d_call: TRBD2
v_call: TRBV9
clone_size: .
cdr3_aa: CASSEGLVNEQFF
cdr3_nt: TGTGCCAGCAGCGAGGGACTAGTCAATGAGCAGTTCTTC

j_call: TRBJ2-7
d_call: .
v_call: TRBV19
clone_size: few
cdr3_aa: CASTRRGDANYEQYF
cdr3_nt: TGTGCCAGTACCCGACGGGGAGATGCGAACTACGAGCAGTACTTC

j_call: TRBJ2-3
d_call: .
v_call: TRBV10-3
clone_size: .
cdr3_aa: CAISGRMGTDTQYF
cdr3_nt: TGTGCCATCAGCGGGAGAATGGGCACAGATACGCAGTATTTT

j_call: TRBJ2-5
d_call: TRBD2
v_call: TRBV29-1
clone_size: .
cdr3_aa: CSAVGGAPFQETQYF
cdr3_nt: TGCAGCGCTGTCGGGGGGGCACCCTTCCAAGAGACCCAGTACTTC

j_call: TRBJ2-2
d_call: .
v_call: TRBV21-1
clone_size: .
cdr3_aa: CASSKGEGANTGELFF
cdr3_nt: TGTGCCAGCAGCAAAGGGGAGGGGGCTAACACCGGGGAGCTGTTTTTT

j_call: TRBJ2-5
d_call: .
v_call: TRBV11-2
clone_size: .
cdr3_aa: CASSLARGGAYQETQYF
cdr3_nt: TGTGCCAGCAGCCTCGCACGGGGCGGGGCGTACCAAGAGACCCAGTACTTC

j_call: TRBJ2-1
d_call: TRBD2
v_call: TRBV28
clone_size: few
cdr3_aa: CASTPRGAGGGGEQFF
cdr3_nt: TGTGCCAGCACCCCCCGAGGAGCGGGAGGTGGGGGTGAGCAGTTCTTC

j_call: TRBJ1-5
d_call: TRBD1
v_call: TRBV7-2
clone_size: .
cdr3_aa: CASSRFRQGVVGNQPQHF
cdr3_nt: TGTGCCAGCAGCCGTTTCAGACAGGGAGTAGTAGGCAATCAGCCCCAGCATTTT

j_call: TRBJ1-2
d_call: TRBD1
v_call: TRBV6-1
clone_size: .
cdr3_aa: CASSLTGVGYTF
cdr3_nt: TGTGCCAGCAGTTTGACAGGGGTTGGCTACACCTTC

j_call: TRBJ1-2
d_call: .
v_call: TRBV29-1
clone_size: few
cdr3_aa: CSANYGYTF
cdr3_nt: TGCAGCGCTAACTATGGCTACACCTTC

j_call: TRBJ2-2
d_call: TRBD2
v_call: TRBV7-2
clone_size: .
cdr3_aa: CASSFKLAGGGELFF
cdr3_nt: TGTGCCAGCAGCTTTAAACTAGCGGGTGGCGGGGAGCTGTTTTTT

j_call: TRBJ1-2
d_call: TRBD1
v_call: TRBV19
clone_size: .
cdr3_aa: CASSNTGTGHGYTF
cdr3_nt: TGTGCCAGTAGTAATACCGGGACAGGGCATGGCTACACCTTC

j_call: TRBJ1-4
d_call: .
v_call: TRBV5-4
clone_size: once
cdr3_aa: CASSLPSREKLFF
cdr3_nt: TGTGCCAGCAGCCTACCCAGCAGGGAAAAACTGTTTTTT

j_call: TRBJ1-2
d_call: .
v_call: TRBV6-1
clone_size: few
cdr3_aa: CASSEAVGSSGYTF
cdr3_nt: TGTGCCAGCAGTGAAGCCGTGGGGTCGAGTGGCTACACCTTC

j_call: TRBJ2-5
d_call: TRBD1
v_call: TRBV9
clone_size: .
cdr3_aa: CASSPGYRGMETQYF
cdr3_nt: TGTGCCAGCAGCCCGGGGTACAGGGGGATGGAGACCCAGTACTTC

j_call: TRBJ2-2
d_call: TRBD2
v_call: TRBV11-2
clone_size: .
cdr3_aa: CASTALRLAGGELFF
cdr3_nt: TGTGCCAGCACCGCTCTCCGGCTAGCGGGCGGGGAGCTGTTTTTT

j_call: TRBJ2-1
d_call: .
v_call: TRBV5-4
clone_size: .
cdr3_aa: CASSPGYNEQFF
cdr3_nt: TGTGCCAGCAGCCCCGGATACAATGAGCAGTTCTTC

j_call: TRBJ1-1
d_call: .
v_call: TRBV27
clone_size: .
cdr3_aa: CASSVAGAVAFF
cdr3_nt: TGTGCCAGCAGTGTAGCCGGGGCTGTAGCTTTCTTT